Listed below are T cell receptor beta chains from one sample, sequenced in a study of T cell repertoires in cytomegalovirus infection. TCRdb fed the reads into MiXCR, producing one record per CDR3 protein. The sample consists of about 190,000 distinct CDR3 sequences, roughly 9% of them appearing once. Source material: PBMCs. The receptors were sampled from a human donor in good health (CMV status not recorded). Some clones in this sample may be carry-over from other donors' samples. Each CDR3 is given with its conserved first and last residue. Each record gives: clone size, V gene, D gene, J gene, CDR3 protein, CDR3 DNA. D genes are given only for firm matches. Rows may omit the clone size; those that give it use once, few, many or a size class.

many	TRBV14	NA	TRBJ1-5	CASSQDSVQPQHF	TGTGCCAGCAGCCAAGATTCCGTACAGCCCCAGCATTTT
many	TRBV5-4	NA	TRBJ1-5	CASSQDPGRNQPQHF	TGTGCCAGCAGCCAGGACCCAGGGCGCAATCAGCCCCAGCATTTT
few	TRBV20-1	NA	TRBJ2-2	CSARDPRAGSTGELFF	TGCAGTGCTAGAGATCCTCGGGCAGGGAGTACCGGGGAGCTGTTTTTT
few	TRBV7-9	NA	TRBJ1-1	CASSDMVFGQLNTEAFF	TGTGCCAGCAGCGACATGGTCTTCGGACAGCTGAACACTGAAGCTTTCTTT
many	TRBV19	TRBD1	TRBJ2-7	CASSIPGGVEQYF	TGTGCCAGTAGTATCCCAGGGGGAGTCGAGCAGTACTTC
NA	TRBV5-4	TRBD2	TRBJ2-7	CASTGGLAGDGEQYF	TGTGCCAGCACAGGCGGACTAGCGGGAGATGGCGAGCAGTACTTC
once	TRBV29-1	NA	TRBJ2-3	CSVEPGQAPDTRYF	TGCAGCGTTGAACCGGGACAAGCTCCCGATACGCGGTATTTT
NA	TRBV20-1	NA	TRBJ2-7	CSARAQREQYF	TGCAGTGCTAGAGCCCAGCGGGAGCAGTACTTC
many	TRBV12-3/TRBV12-4	NA	TRBJ2-5	CASSLFPTRGETQYF	TGTGCCAGCAGTTTATTTCCGACGAGGGGAGAGACCCAGTACTTC
NA	TRBV10-3	TRBD1	TRBJ1-1	CAISSGTGMTEAFF	TGTGCCATCAGTTCCGGGACAGGGATGACTGAAGCTTTCTTT
NA	TRBV14	TRBD1	TRBJ1-2	CASSQEGGVYGYTF	TGTGCCAGCAGCCAAGAAGGGGGCGTCTATGGCTACACCTTC
many	TRBV4-3	NA	TRBJ2-6	CASSQSGANVLTF	TGCGCCAGCAGCCAGTCTGGGGCCAACGTCCTGACTTTC
NA	TRBV29-1	NA	TRBJ1-2	CSVGFGGARGFGYTF	TGCAGCGTTGGATTTGGTGGGGCGCGGGGGTTTGGCTACACCTTC
many	TRBV25-1	NA	TRBJ1-6	CASNPTGSYNSPLHF	TGTGCCAGCAATCCGACAGGTTCCTATAATTCACCCCTCCACTTT
NA	TRBV12-3/TRBV12-4	NA	TRBJ1-2	CASSLSRSYGYTF	TGTGCCAGCAGTTTGAGTCGGAGCTATGGCTACACCTTC
many	TRBV7-2	NA	TRBJ2-3	CASSLRGSTDTQYF	TGTGCCAGCAGCTTACGGGGGAGCACAGATACGCAGTATTTT
many	TRBV7-2	TRBD1	TRBJ1-2	CASSLDRGRPRAGYTF	TGTGCCAGCAGCTTAGACAGGGGGCGCCCTCGGGCTGGCTACACCTTC
few	TRBV28	TRBD1	TRBJ1-2	CASRLPGQGLYGYTF	TGTGCCAGCAGGCTACCGGGACAGGGTCTTTATGGCTACACCTTC
many	TRBV7-8	NA	TRBJ2-1	CASSARETSYNEQFF	TGTGCCAGCAGCGCCCGGGAGACCTCCTACAATGAGCAGTTCTTC
few	TRBV14	NA	TRBJ2-7	CASSPFGPSYEQYF	TGTGCCAGCAGTCCCTTTGGCCCTTCCTACGAGCAGTACTTC
many	TRBV7-2	TRBD2	TRBJ2-1	CASSSGRGVEQFF	TGTGCCAGCAGCTCAGGGCGGGGGGTAGAGCAGTTCTTC
many	TRBV7-2	TRBD2	TRBJ2-2	CASSLRQLAANTGELFF	TGTGCCAGCAGCTTAAGGCAACTAGCGGCGAACACCGGGGAGCTGTTTTTT
many	TRBV7-8	NA	TRBJ2-2	CASSSGRAGELFF	TGTGCCAGCAGCTCTGGGCGGGCCGGGGAGCTGTTTTTT
few	TRBV18	TRBD1	TRBJ1-2	CASSPPTGVDYGYTF	TGTGCCAGCTCACCACCTACAGGGGTGGACTATGGCTACACCTTC
many	TRBV2	NA	TRBJ2-3	CASAVGGTDTQYF	TGTGCCAGCGCCGTGGGGGGCACAGATACGCAGTATTTT
many	TRBV5-6	NA	TRBJ1-2	CASSTGYNYGYTF	TGTGCCAGCAGCACAGGGTATAACTATGGCTACACCTTC
many	TRBV28	TRBD2	TRBJ2-1	CASSPTSGIPYNEQFF	TGTGCCAGCAGTCCGACTAGCGGCATTCCCTACAATGAGCAGTTCTTC
few	TRBV7-9	NA	TRBJ1-5	CASSLDVGPQHF	TGTGCCAGCAGCTTAGATGTGGGGCCCCAGCATTTT
many	TRBV7-2	NA	TRBJ2-2	CASSLAVGVTNTGELFF	TGTGCCAGCAGCTTAGCCGTGGGAGTTACGAACACCGGGGAGCTGTTTTTT
many	TRBV11-2	TRBD2	TRBJ2-2	CASTKISGLAWNTGELFF	TGTGCCAGCACCAAAATTTCTGGACTAGCGTGGAACACCGGGGAGCTGTTTTTT
many	TRBV7-2	TRBD1	TRBJ1-5	CASSLDRASNQPQHF	TGTGCCAGCAGTTTGGACAGGGCCAGCAATCAGCCCCAGCATTTT
many	TRBV7-2	NA	TRBJ1-2	CASSLGPEYGYTF	TGTGCCAGCAGCTTAGGCCCAGAGTATGGCTACACCTTC
NA	TRBV29-1	TRBD2	TRBJ2-2	CSGGGGTGELFF	TGCAGCGGGGGGGGGGGCACCGGGGAGCTGTTTTTT
many	TRBV7-2	TRBD2	TRBJ2-1	CASSLDREGWNEQFF	TGTGCCAGCAGCTTAGATCGGGAGGGCTGGAATGAGCAGTTCTTC
few	TRBV9	TRBD1	TRBJ2-5	CASSPRQGQETQYF	TGTGCCAGCAGTCCCCGACAGGGCCAAGAGACCCAGTACTTC
many	TRBV7-3	NA	TRBJ2-3	CASSLGSGVLNTQYF	TGTGCCAGCAGCTTAGGGTCGGGAGTTCTAAATACGCAGTATTTT
few	TRBV7-9	TRBD2	TRBJ2-1	CASSPRLAGERHNEQFF	TGTGCCAGCAGCCCACGACTAGCGGGAGAGAGACACAATGAGCAGTTCTTC
many	TRBV7-8	NA	TRBJ2-7	CASSLSPFYEQYF	TGTGCCAGCAGCTTATCACCGTTCTACGAGCAGTACTTC
many	TRBV7-2	NA	TRBJ1-1	CASSLIVWGKPEAFF	TGTGCCAGCAGCTTAATAGTCTGGGGCAAGCCTGAAGCTTTCTTT
few	TRBV7-2	TRBD1	TRBJ1-5	CASSPQGGRQPQHF	TGTGCCAGCAGCCCGCAGGGGGGGCGACAGCCCCAGCATTTT
NA	TRBV7-8	TRBD2	TRBJ2-7	CASSLSSGALQEQYF	TGTGCCAGCAGCTTATCTAGCGGGGCCCTCCAGGAGCAGTACTTC
NA	TRBV4-3	NA	TRBJ2-2	CASSQLDLVRFTGELFF	TGCGCCAGCAGCCAACTCGATCTAGTACGGTTCACCGGGGAGCTGTTTTTT
few	TRBV6-2/TRBV6-3	NA	TRBJ2-2	CASSYGPYSTGELFF	TGTGCCAGCAGTTACGGGCCCTATTCCACCGGGGAGCTGTTTTTT
many	TRBV24-1	TRBD1	TRBJ2-7	CATSDGTGDYEQYF	TGTGCCACCAGTGATGGGACAGGGGACTACGAGCAGTACTTC
many	TRBV7-8	TRBD1	TRBJ2-5	CASSQGASRATETQYF	TGTGCCAGCAGCCAGGGGGCTAGTCGGGCGACGGAGACCCAGTACTTC